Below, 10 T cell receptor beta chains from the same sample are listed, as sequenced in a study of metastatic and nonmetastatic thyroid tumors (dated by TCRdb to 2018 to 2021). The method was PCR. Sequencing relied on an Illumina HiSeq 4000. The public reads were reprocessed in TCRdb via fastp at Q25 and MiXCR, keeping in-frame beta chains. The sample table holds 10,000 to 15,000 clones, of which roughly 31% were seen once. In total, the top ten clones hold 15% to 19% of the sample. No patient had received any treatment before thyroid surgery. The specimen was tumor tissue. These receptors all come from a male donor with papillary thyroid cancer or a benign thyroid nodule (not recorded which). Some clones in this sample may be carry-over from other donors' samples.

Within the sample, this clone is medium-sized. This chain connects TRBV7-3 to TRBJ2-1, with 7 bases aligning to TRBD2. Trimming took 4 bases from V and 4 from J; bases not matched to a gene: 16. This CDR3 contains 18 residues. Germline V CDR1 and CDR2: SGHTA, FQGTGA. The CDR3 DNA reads TGTGCCAGCAGCTCCGGGGCGGGACGGACTAGTCCGTACAATGAGCAGTTCTTC. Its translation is CASSSGAGRTSPYNEQFF.

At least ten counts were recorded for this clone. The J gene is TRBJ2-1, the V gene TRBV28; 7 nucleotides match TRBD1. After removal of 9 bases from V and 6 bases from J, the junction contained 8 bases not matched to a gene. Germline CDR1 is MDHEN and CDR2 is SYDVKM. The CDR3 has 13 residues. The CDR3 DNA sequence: TGTGCCAGTGACAGGGTTTCGGGCAATGAGCAGTTCTTC. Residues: CASDRVSGNEQFF.

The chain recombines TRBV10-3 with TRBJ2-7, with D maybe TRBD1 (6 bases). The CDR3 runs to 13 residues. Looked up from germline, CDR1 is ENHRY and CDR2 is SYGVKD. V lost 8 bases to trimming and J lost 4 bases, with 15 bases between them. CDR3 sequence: CAIGPGDRYEQYF. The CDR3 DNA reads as TGTGCCATCGGGCCAGGGGACCGATACGAGCAGTACTTC.

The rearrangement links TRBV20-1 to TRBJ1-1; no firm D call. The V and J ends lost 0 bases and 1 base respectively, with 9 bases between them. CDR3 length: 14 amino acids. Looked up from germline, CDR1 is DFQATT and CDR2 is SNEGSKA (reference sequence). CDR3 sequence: CSARDPSSNTEAFF. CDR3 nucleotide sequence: TGCAGTGCTAGAGATCCCAGCTCGAACACTGAAGCTTTCTTT.

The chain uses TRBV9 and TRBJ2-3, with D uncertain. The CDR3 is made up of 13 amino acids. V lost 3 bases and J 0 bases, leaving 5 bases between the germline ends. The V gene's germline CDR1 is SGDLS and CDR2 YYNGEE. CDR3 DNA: TGTGCCAGCAGCGGCCCTAGCACAGATACGCAGTATTTT. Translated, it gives CASSGPSTDTQYF.

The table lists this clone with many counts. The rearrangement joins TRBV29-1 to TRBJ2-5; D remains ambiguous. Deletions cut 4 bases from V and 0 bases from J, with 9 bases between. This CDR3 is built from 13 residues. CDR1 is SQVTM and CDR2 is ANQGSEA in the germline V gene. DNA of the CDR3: TGCAGCGTTGGGGGTACCTACCAAGAGACCCAGTACTTC. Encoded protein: CSVGGTYQETQYF.

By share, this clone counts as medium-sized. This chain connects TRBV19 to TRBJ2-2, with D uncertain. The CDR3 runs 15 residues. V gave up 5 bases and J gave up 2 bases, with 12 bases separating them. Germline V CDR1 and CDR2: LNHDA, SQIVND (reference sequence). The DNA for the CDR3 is TGTGCCAGTAGTTCCGCCGGGCCAAACACCGGGGAGCTGTTTTTT. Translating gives CASSSAGPNTGELFF.

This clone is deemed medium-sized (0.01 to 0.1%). The CDR3 bases are TGTGCCAGTAGTCCCAATGCGGGGGGCTCTGATGGCTACACCTTC. The encoded protein is CASSPNAGGSDGYTF. The chain has TRBV19 and TRBJ1-2; D perhaps matches TRBD1 (6 bases). CDR3 length: 15 amino acids. Germline V gives CDR1 LNHDA, CDR2 SQIVND (reference sequence). V lost 5 bases and J 6 bases, leaving 19 bases between the germline ends.

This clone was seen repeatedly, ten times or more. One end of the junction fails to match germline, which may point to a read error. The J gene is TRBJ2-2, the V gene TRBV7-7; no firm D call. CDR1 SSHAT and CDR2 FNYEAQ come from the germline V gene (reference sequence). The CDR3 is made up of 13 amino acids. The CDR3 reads CASSYTDDGELFF. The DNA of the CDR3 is TGTGCTAGCAGTTATACAGATGACGGGGAGCTGTTTTTT.

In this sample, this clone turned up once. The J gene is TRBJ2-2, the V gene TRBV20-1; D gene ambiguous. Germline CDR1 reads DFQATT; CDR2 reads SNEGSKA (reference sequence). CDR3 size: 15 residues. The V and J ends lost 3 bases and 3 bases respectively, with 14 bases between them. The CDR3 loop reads CSARLQTWYTGELFF. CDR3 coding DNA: TGCAGTGCTAGGTTACAGACATGGTACACCGGGGAGCTGTTTTTT.